Listed here are 20 T cell receptor beta chains from one sample, sequenced in a study of blood T cell repertoires in COVID-19. Profiling relied on immunoSEQ multiplex PCR, and the TCRdb table lists in-frame clones only, not all of them. Among about 210,000 clones, about four fifths were seen once, and the ten largest hold less than 3.5%. Sequencing input: peripheral blood. The receptors here all came from a middle-aged man with active or convalescent COVID-19.

This chain joins TRBV29-1 and TRBJ1-4, with a tentative D call TRBD1 (5 bases). V was clipped by 3 bases and J by 7 bases, with 15 bases between them. Germline assignment: CDR1 SQVTM and CDR2 ANQGSEA. The length of the CDR3 is 14 residues. The CDR3 DNA reads as TGCAGCGTTGAGGTAGGCAGGGAAGCTGAAAAACTGTTTTTT. Residues: CSVEVGREAEKLFF.

This clone was seen only a few times. V usage is TRBV30 and J usage is TRBJ2-7; possible D gene TRBD2, 8 bases. The V gene's germline CDR1 is GTSNPN and CDR2 SVGIG (reference sequence). The CDR3 extends over 14 amino acids. Trimming took off 3 bases at V and 3 bases at J, with 15 bases between the two ends. CDR3 sequence (DNA): TGTGCCTGGAGCGGGGGGGCAGGGGGCTACGAGCAGTACTTC. Protein sequence: CAWSGGAGGYEQYF.

This clone has just one count. The chain combines TRBV7-9 with TRBJ2-3, with D perhaps matching TRBD2 (5 bases). This CDR3 is built from 14 residues. Germline V gene lookup returns CDR1 SEHNR and CDR2 FQNEAQ (reference sequence). V was trimmed by 10 bases and J by 0 bases, leaving 14 bases between them. CDR3 DNA: TGTGCCACCAACTCCGAGGGCAGCACAGATACGCAGTATTTT. It is translated as CATNSEGSTDTQYF. Full variable domain (outside the CDR3, taken from reference TRBV7-9 and TRBJ2-3): DTGVSQNPRHKITKRGQNVTFRCDPISEHNRLYWYRQTLGQGPEFLTYFQNEAQLEKSRLLSDRFSAERPKGSFSTLEIQRTEQGDSAMYLCATNSEGSTDTQYFGPGTRLTVL.

This chain connects TRBV7-3 to TRBJ1-3; no clear D. V lost 4 bases, J lost 3 bases, and 7 bases lay in between. In germline, CDR1 is SGHTA, CDR2 FQGTGA. The CDR3 spans 13 residues. CDR3 sequence: CASSWQDGNTIYF. The DNA of the CDR3 is TGTGCCAGCAGCTGGCAGGATGGAAACACCATATATTTT.

The V and J genes are TRBV4-1 and TRBJ1-4, with D perhaps matching TRBD1 (5 bases). Trimming stripped 0 bases from V and 6 bases from J, with 11 bases between. The CDR3 totals 15 residues. CDR1 and CDR2 from the germline V gene are MGHRA and YSYEKL. CDR3 protein: CASSQDGGGDEKLFF. In nucleotides, the CDR3 is TGCGCCAGCAGCCAAGATGGGGGGGGTGATGAAAAACTGTTTTTT.

The CDR3: CASSLARDSVDEQYF. CDR3 sequence (DNA): TGCGCCAGCAGCTTGGCCAGGGACAGTGTGGACGAGCAGTACTTC. The J gene is TRBJ2-7, the V gene TRBV5-1; 7 bases fit TRBD1. The CDR3 contains 15 residues. V was pared by 0 bases and J by 5 bases, with 8 bases of the junction left unmatched. Germline V CDR1 and CDR2: SGHRS, YFSETQ.

The J gene is TRBJ1-5, the V gene TRBV18; 7 bases line up with TRBD1. The CDR3 contains 14 residues. V shed 3 bases, J shed 5 bases, and the junction held 4 bases outside the gene matches. Germline-derived CDR1 and CDR2 are KGHSH and LQKENI. The CDR3 DNA reads TGTGCCAGCTCACCCCGGGACAGCCATCAGCCCCAGCATTTT. It codes for CASSPRDSHQPQHF.

This clone is a singleton in its sample. The gene calls are TRBV7-9 and TRBJ1-2; D call uncertain. The CDR3 contains 12 residues. The V end was cut by 4 bases, the J end by 4 bases, with 7 bases between. Germline loops: CDR1 SEHNR, CDR2 FQNEAQ (reference sequence). The CDR3 sequence is CASSSRSYGYTF. The CDR3 region has the DNA TGTGCCAGCAGCTCTCGGAGCTATGGCTACACCTTC.

The rearrangement uses TRBV6-1 and TRBJ1-1, with D possibly matching TRBD1 (5 bases). This CDR3 has 12 residues. Germline V gene data show CDR1 as MNHNS and CDR2 as SASEGT. Trimming took off 0 bases at V and 10 bases at J, with 9 bases between the two ends. CDR3 coding DNA: TGTGCCAGCAGTGAAGCGCTCAGGGCAGCTTTCTTT. Its protein product is CASSEALRAAFF.

This clone was recorded only once. The chain links TRBV28 to TRBJ2-7; 7 positions agree with TRBD1. The CDR3 consists of 15 residues. Germline V gene sequence: CDR1 MDHEN, CDR2 SYDVKM. V gave up 7 bases and J gave up 0 bases; unmatched junction bases: 9. The CDR3 region is CASTRPGDSSYEQYF. CDR3 coding DNA: TGTGCCAGCACTCGTCCCGGGGACAGCTCCTACGAGCAGTACTTC.

The rearrangement links TRBV5-1 to TRBJ1-4; D gene uncertain. V lost 0 bases and J 4 bases, leaving 4 bases between the germline ends. Germline V CDR1 and CDR2: SGHRS, YFSETQ. This CDR3 is 13 amino acids long. CDR3 loop: CASSLDSNEKLFF. In nucleotides, the CDR3 is TGCGCCAGCAGCTTGGACAGTAATGAAAAACTGTTTTTT. Drawing the rest from reference TRBV5-1 and TRBJ1-4, the complete variable domain is KAGVTQTPRYLIKTRGQQVTLSCSPISGHRSVSWYQQTPGQGLQFLFEYFSETQRNKGNFPGRFSGRQFSNSRSEMNVSTLELGDSALYLCASSLDSNEKLFFGSGTQLSVL.

The J gene is TRBJ1-1, the V gene TRBV2, with D maybe TRBD1 (5 bases). Germline V gives CDR1 SNHLY, CDR2 FYNNEI. The length of the CDR3 is 14 residues. Trimming took off 6 bases at V and 11 bases at J, with 22 bases between the two ends. The CDR3 loop is CASREPGRHLPAFF. The CDR3 DNA follows: TGTGCCAGCAGAGAGCCAGGGCGGCATCTCCCTGCTTTCTTT.

This clone is a singleton in its sample. The chain links TRBV3-1 (or the pseudogene TRBV3-2) to TRBJ2-7; 8 bases agree with TRBD2. This CDR3 has 17 residues. Germline loops: CDR1 LGHDT, CDR2 YNNKEL (reference sequence). After removal of 1 base from V and 0 bases from J, the junction contained 8 bases not matched to a gene. The CDR3 DNA reads as TGTGCCAGCAGCCAAGTTTCCAGCGGGGGACCCTCCTACGAGCAGTACTTC. It is translated as CASSQVSSGGPSYEQYF.

The CDR3 nucleotides read TGTGCCAGCAGCCTCGGGACTGCATCTGGGGCCAACGTCCTGACTTTC. This encodes CASSLGTASGANVLTF. The chain couples TRBV5-6 to TRBJ2-6, with D tentatively TRBD2 (6 bases). Trimming removed 4 bases at V and 1 base at J, with 12 bases between. CDR1 SGHDT and CDR2 YYEEEE come from the germline V gene. There are 16 residues in the CDR3.

The V gene is TRBV29-1, the J gene TRBJ1-2, with D tentatively TRBD1 (6 bases). Germline CDR1 reads SQVTM; CDR2 reads ANQGSEA. This CDR3 spans 12 amino acids. V was shortened by 7 bases and J by 8 bases, with 17 bases between the two germline ends. CDR3 sequence reads: CSAGTPTGGYTF. Here the CDR3 DNA reads TGCAGCGCTGGGACACCCACGGGGGGCTACACCTTC.

The J gene is TRBJ1-1, the V gene TRBV5-1; perhaps TRBD1 as D (6 bases). V was clipped by 1 base and J by 5 bases, with 9 bases between them. The CDR3 is 13 amino acids. Per germline, CDR1 SGHRS and CDR2 YFSETQ. DNA of the CDR3: TGCGCCAGCAGCTTGTGGGGGCGAACTGAAGCTTTCTTT. It is translated as CASSLWGRTEAFF.

This chain joins TRBV6-6 and TRBJ2-1, with D unresolved. V lost 0 bases, J lost 5 bases, and 11 bases lay in between. The CDR3 is 15 residues long. CDR1 is MNHNY, CDR2 SVGAGI, per germline (reference sequence). The CDR3 reads CASSYSSTWDNEQFF. For the CDR3, the DNA is TGTGCCAGCAGTTACTCTAGCACCTGGGACAATGAGCAGTTCTTC.

The J gene is TRBJ1-2, the V gene TRBV4-3; 8 positions match TRBD1. CDR1 is LGHNA, CDR2 YSLEER, per germline. The CDR3 loop spans 17 amino acids. Trimming took 0 bases from V and 5 from J; bases not matched to a gene: 11. This CDR3 is CASSQDRQGASGYGYTF. The CDR3 DNA sequence: TGCGCCAGCAGCCAAGATCGGCAGGGGGCTTCTGGGTATGGCTACACCTTC.

This sequence joins TRBV28 and TRBJ2-1, with a possible D match to TRBD1 (5 bases). Trimming stripped 7 bases from V and 5 bases from J, with 12 bases between. Germline loops: CDR1 MDHEN, CDR2 SYDVKM. There are 13 residues in the CDR3. The CDR3 sequence: CASMGPTDNEQFF. The CDR3 DNA is TGTGCCAGCATGGGGCCCACCGACAATGAGCAGTTCTTC.

This clone was recorded only once. The genes are TRBV18 and TRBJ1-1; possible D gene TRBD1, 6 bases. Per germline, CDR1 KGHSH and CDR2 LQKENI. The CDR3 loop spans 16 amino acids. V was cut by 0 bases and J by 0 bases, with 11 bases left in between. For the CDR3, the DNA is TGTGCCAGCTCACCACCGAAGGGGGGGATGAACACTGAAGCTTTCTTT. Translating it yields CASSPPKGGMNTEAFF. Full variable domain (outside the CDR3, taken from reference TRBV18 and TRBJ1-1): NAGVMQNPRHLVRRRGQEARLRCSPMKGHSHVYWYRQLPEEGLKFMVYLQKENIIDESGMPKERFSAEFPKEGPSILRIQQVVRGDSAAYFCASSPPKGGMNTEAFFGQGTRLTVV.